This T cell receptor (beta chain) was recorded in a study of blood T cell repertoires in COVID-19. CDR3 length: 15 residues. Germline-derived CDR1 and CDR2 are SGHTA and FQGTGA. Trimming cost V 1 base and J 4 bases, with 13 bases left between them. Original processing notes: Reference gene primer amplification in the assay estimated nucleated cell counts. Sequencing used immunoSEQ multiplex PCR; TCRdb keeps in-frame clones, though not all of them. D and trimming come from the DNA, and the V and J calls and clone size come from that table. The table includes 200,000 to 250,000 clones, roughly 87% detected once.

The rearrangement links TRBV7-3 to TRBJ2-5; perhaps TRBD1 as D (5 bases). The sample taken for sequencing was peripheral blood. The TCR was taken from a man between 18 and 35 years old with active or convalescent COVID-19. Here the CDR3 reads CASSLSGAVGETQYF. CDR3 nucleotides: TGTGCCAGCAGCTTAAGTGGGGCAGTAGGAGAGACCCAGTACTTC.